This passage covers 18 T cell receptor beta chains from one sample sequenced in a study of T cell repertoires and HLA-DP antigens. Clones were sequenced by immunoSEQ multiplex PCR, and TCRdb holds only the in-frame ones, with some missing. The sample yields around 100,000 clones, nearly 95% seen once. These receptors have no identified antigens. Sample: CD4+ T cells from PBMCs. These receptors were collected from a woman aged 18-30 years in good health and CMV-seronegative.

V and J are TRBV10-1 and TRBJ2-1, with TRBD2 identical over 10 bases. The V segment lost 0 bases and the J segment 10 bases; nucleotides outside the gene matches: 6. The germline V gene encodes CDR1 WNHNN and CDR2 SYGVQD (reference sequence). The CDR3 is 15 amino acids. As DNA, the CDR3 is TGCGCCAGCAGTGAGTCAAGCGGGAGGGCCGGGGAGCAGTTCTTC. This encodes CASSESSGRAGEQFF.

The chain couples TRBV28 to TRBJ1-5; the D gene is possibly TRBD1 (6 bases). CDR1 and CDR2 from the germline V gene are MDHEN and SYDVKM. Trimming removed 5 bases at V and 10 bases at J, with 24 bases between. The CDR3 covers 16 residues. CDR3 DNA: TGTGCCAGCAGTCCCCCGCACCCGGGGGGCGCGGGACCCCAGCATTTT. It codes for CASSPPHPGGAGPQHF.

J is TRBJ2-3 and V is TRBV7-9; weak D call: TRBD2 (6 bases). V was clipped by 3 bases and J by 0 bases, with 10 bases between them. Germline-derived CDR1 and CDR2 are SEHNR and FQNEAQ (reference sequence). The CDR3 spans 15 residues. In DNA, the CDR3 is TGTGCCAGCAGCTTCGACGGAGGGAGCACAGATACGCAGTATTTT. Translating gives CASSFDGGSTDTQYF.

This clone was seen only once. The chain combines TRBV5-4 with TRBJ1-1; the D gene is possibly TRBD1 (6 bases). This CDR3 spans 14 amino acids. Germline V gene sequence: CDR1 SGHNT, CDR2 YYREEE (reference sequence). Between the trimmed V and J ends, which lost 2 bases and 3 bases, there was a span of 11 bases. The CDR3 sequence: CASSFIQGDTEAFF. CDR3 nucleotide sequence: TGTGCCAGCAGCTTCATACAGGGAGACACTGAAGCTTTCTTT. The entire variable domain, with the rest obtained from reference TRBV5-4 and TRBJ1-1, is as follows: ETGVTQSPTHLIKTRGQQVTLRCSSQSGHNTVSWYQQALGQGPQFIFQYYREEENGRGNFPPRFSGLQFPNYSSELNVNALELDDSALYLCASSFIQGDTEAFFGQGTRLTVV.

This clone has only one observation. The J gene is TRBJ1-2, the V gene TRBV28, with 11 bases that match TRBD1. Trimming took 6 bases from V and 3 from J; bases not matched to a gene: 9. This CDR3 spans 16 amino acids. CDR1 is MDHEN, CDR2 SYDVKM, per germline. CDR3 in DNA: TGTGCCAGCAGATTAGCCGGGACAGGGGGATACTATGGCTACACCTTC. Its protein is CASRLAGTGGYYGYTF.

The chain carries TRBV2 and TRBJ1-5; 7 positions match TRBD1. The trim removed 2 bases at V and 7 bases at J, leaving 11 bases unmatched. CDR3 length: 16 amino acids. CDR1 SNHLY and CDR2 FYNNEI come from the germline V gene. In DNA form, the CDR3 reads TGTGCCAGCAGTGAAAAATGGAGGGGGCCAGGGCAGCCCCAGCATTTT. Protein: CASSEKWRGPGQPQHF. Supplemented by reference TRBV2 and TRBJ1-5, the full variable domain reads EPEVTQTPSHQVTQMGQEVILRCVPISNHLYFYWYRQILGQKVEFLVSFYNNEISEKSEIFDDQFSVERPDGSNFTLKIRSTKLEDSAMYFCASSEKWRGPGQPQHFGDGTRLSIL.

This clone was counted once. The chain links TRBV30 to TRBJ2-7; 7 bases are shared with TRBD1. The CDR3 is 13 residues long. V lost 1 base and J lost 2; bases outside the gene matches: 2. Per the germline V gene, CDR1 is GTSNPN and CDR2 is SVGIG (reference sequence). The CDR3 here is CAWSATGPYEQYF. The DNA for the CDR3 is TGTGCCTGGAGTGCGACAGGGCCCTACGAGCAGTACTTC.

The V gene is TRBV28, the J gene TRBJ2-2; TRBD1 matches at 7 bases. The CDR3 length is 15 residues. With 4 bases clipped from V and 4 bases from J, the junction kept 6 bases outside the gene matches. Germline CDR1 and CDR2: MDHEN and SYDVKM. CDR3 DNA: TGTGCCAGCAGTTCGACAGGGTTGGTCACCGGGGAGCTGTTTTTT. It encodes CASSSTGLVTGELFF.

The gene calls are TRBV6-5 and TRBJ1-4; D not resolved. V gave up 1 base and J gave up 5 bases, with 8 bases separating them. This CDR3 has 14 amino acids. Per germline, CDR1 MNHEY and CDR2 SVGAGI. The CDR3, as DNA: TGTGCCAGCAGTTACTTGCATCCCAATGAAAAACTGTTTTTT. This encodes CASSYLHPNEKLFF.

The CDR3 DNA sequence: TGCAGTGCTGGGGGTCTGCACGAGCAGTACTTC. Translated, it gives CSAGGLHEQYF. The rearrangement uses TRBV20-1 and TRBJ2-7; D possibly uses TRBD1 or TRBD2 (5 bases each). V lost 5 bases and J lost 5, with 10 bases in between. The germline CDR1 and CDR2 sequences are DFQATT and SNEGSKA (reference sequence). The CDR3 length is 11 residues.

CDR3 in DNA: TGCGCCAGCAGCGCCGGAGGACTAGCGGACGGCTTGGTCACAGATACGCAGTATTTT. Protein: CASSAGGLADGLVTDTQYF. V and J are TRBV5-1 and TRBJ2-3; TRBD2 matches 10 bases. Germline-derived CDR1 and CDR2 are SGHRS and YFSETQ. Trimming took 4 bases from V and 2 from J; bases not matched to a gene: 16. The CDR3 runs to 19 residues.

V and J are TRBV6-5 and TRBJ1-1; D call uncertain. The germline V and J ends were trimmed by 2 bases and 5 bases, with 12 bases remaining between them. Germline V gene data show CDR1 as MNHEY and CDR2 as SVGAGI. The CDR3 spans 14 residues. CDR3 loop: CASSYTYTGTEAFF. CDR3 nucleotides: TGTGCCAGCAGTTACACCTACACGGGGACTGAAGCTTTCTTT.

V and J are TRBV4-1 and TRBJ2-5; possible D gene TRBD2, 5 bases. Trimming took 0 bases from V and 2 from J, leaving 13 bases between them. Germline V gene sequence: CDR1 MGHRA, CDR2 YSYEKL. This CDR3 comprises 16 residues. This CDR3 reads CASSQDPGIQQETQYF. The CDR3 nucleotides read TGCGCCAGCAGCCAAGACCCGGGAATACAACAAGAGACCCAGTACTTC.

The chain has TRBV4-1 and TRBJ1-6; D may be TRBD1 (5 bases). The CDR3 is 17 amino acids. CDR1 is MGHRA, CDR2 YSYEKL, per germline. V lost 3 bases to trimming and J lost 7 bases, with 19 bases between them. As DNA, the CDR3 is TGCGCCAGCAGCCAGTCCCGGGTGCGGGGCCCGAATTCACCCCTCCACTTT. It yields the protein CASSQSRVRGPNSPLHF.

This chain uses TRBV4-1 with TRBJ1-6, with 10 positions matching TRBD1. Trimming at V came to 1 base and at J to 9 bases, leaving 3 bases not matched to a gene. Per the germline V gene, CDR1 is MGHRA and CDR2 is YSYEKL. The CDR3 consists of 15 residues. The CDR3 nucleotides read TGCGCCAGCAGCCAAGCTCGACAGGGGGCTTCACCCCTCCACTTT. Its translation: CASSQARQGASPLHF.

The J gene is TRBJ2-7, the V gene TRBV4-2; D remains unclear. Germline-derived CDR1 and CDR2 are LGHNA and YNFKEQ. The V end lost 2 bases, the J end lost 0 bases, and 5 bases lay between the germline ends. CDR3 length: 13 residues. Written as DNA, the CDR3 is TGTGCCAGCAGCCAACCTACCTCCTACGAGCAGTACTTC. Translation: CASSQPTSYEQYF.

This clone was seen just once. The chain has TRBV20-1 and TRBJ2-1; the D is unclear. V gave up 7 bases and J gave up 7 bases, with 11 bases separating them. The CDR3 is 11 residues long. CDR1 and CDR2 (germline): DFQATT, SNEGSKA (reference sequence). The CDR3 nucleotides read TGCAGTGGTCGGACGGTAAATGAGCAGTTCTTC. Its protein product is CSGRTVNEQFF.

This clone has only one observation. The gene calls are TRBV18 and TRBJ1-1; TRBD1 agrees at 7 bases. J lost 2 bases, V lost 2 bases, and 5 bases had no gene match. The CDR3 covers 15 residues. The germline CDR1 and CDR2 sequences are KGHSH and LQKENI. The CDR3 nucleotides are TGTGCCAGCTCACCATTCGACAGGGCCAACACTGAAGCTTTCTTT. Protein: CASSPFDRANTEAFF.